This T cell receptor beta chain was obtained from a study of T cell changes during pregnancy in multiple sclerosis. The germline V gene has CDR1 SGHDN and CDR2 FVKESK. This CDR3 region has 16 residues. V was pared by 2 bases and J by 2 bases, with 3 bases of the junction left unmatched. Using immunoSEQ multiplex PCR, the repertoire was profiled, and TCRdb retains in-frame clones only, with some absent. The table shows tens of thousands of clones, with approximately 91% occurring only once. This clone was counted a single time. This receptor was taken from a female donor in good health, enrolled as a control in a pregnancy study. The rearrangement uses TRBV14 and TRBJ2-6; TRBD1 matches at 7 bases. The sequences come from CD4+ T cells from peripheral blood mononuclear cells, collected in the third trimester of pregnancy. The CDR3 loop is CASSQSRGTGANVLTF. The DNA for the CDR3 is TGTGCCAGCAGCCAAAGCAGGGGGACTGGGGCCAACGTCCTGACTTTC.